This T cell receptor (beta chain) was captured in a study of graft-versus-host responses after intestinal transplantation. The method was immunoSEQ multiplex PCR; TCRdb's version includes in-frame clones alone and lacks a portion of them. This sample has under 130,000 clones, with 93% found just once. This clone is a singleton in its sample. Its antigen is unidentified. Sequenced material: unstimulated CD8+ T cells sorted from spleen or lymph node cells, taken before intestinal transplant. The receptor was derived from a human donor who received an intestinal transplant.

In nucleotides, the CDR3 is TGTGCCAGCAGTTTATCGGGACAGGGGGCTTTTGGAAACACCATATATTTT. Translation gives CASSLSGQGAFGNTIYF. The rearrangement links TRBV27 to TRBJ1-3, with 12 bases that match TRBD1. CDR3 size: 17 residues. Germline V gene sequence: CDR1 MNHEY, CDR2 SMNVEV (reference sequence). Trimming took 0 bases from V and 3 from J; bases not matched to a gene: 3.